The count of the clone carrying this TCR beta chain is one. This sample was included in a study of control samples from healthy donors and cancer patients. Profiling relied on immunoSEQ multiplex PCR, and the TCRdb table lists in-frame clones only, not all of them. The sample has 45,000 to 55,000 clones, more than 85% seen once. The CDR3 covers 14 residues. V dropped 3 bases and J dropped 6 bases, with 14 bases sitting between them. CDR1 is LNHDA and CDR2 is SQIVND in the germline V gene (reference sequence). The sample taken for sequencing was PBMCs. This sequence originates from a woman in her forties or fifties with head and neck cancer. The rearrangement joins TRBV19 to TRBJ1-1, with a weak D call TRBD1 (5 bases). The CDR3 DNA sequence: TGTGCCAGTAGTATCCCAGGGCTCGGCGCTGAAGCTTTCTTT. Protein sequence: CASSIPGLGAEAFF.